What follows are 12 T cell receptor beta chains derived from one specimen sequenced in a study of OX40 agonist ivuxolimab in advanced cancers. The protocol was immunoSEQ multiplex PCR, while the TCRdb copy is restricted to in-frame clones and leaves out a portion. The sample lists about 82,000 clones, approximately 90% occurring once. Sequenced here: CD4+ or CD8+ T cells sorted from blood, sampled in a trial of the OX40 agonist ivuxolimab. The receptor source for this set is an adult with an advanced solid tumor such as melanoma, head and neck, liver or kidney cancer.

This clone has more than one count but fewer than ten. V is TRBV5-1 and J is TRBJ2-7; no reliable D call. This CDR3 is built from 12 residues. Trimming stripped 4 bases from V and 11 bases from J, with 16 bases between. From germline, CDR1 is SGHRS and CDR2 YFSETQ. As DNA, the CDR3 is TGCGCCAGCAGCCTAAAACCGCCCCTGGAGTACTTC. Translation gives CASSLKPPLEYF. Looking up the rest from reference TRBV5-1 and TRBJ2-7 gives the full variable domain: KAGVTQTPRYLIKTRGQQVTLSCSPISGHRSVSWYQQTPGQGLQFLFEYFSETQRNKGNFPGRFSGRQFSNSRSEMNVSTLELGDSALYLCASSLKPPLEYFGPGTRLTVT.

The chain combines TRBV9 with TRBJ2-7, with D perhaps TRBD2 (5 bases). This CDR3 is 14 amino acids long. Germline lookup yields CDR1 SGDLS and CDR2 YYNGEE. V was clipped by 4 bases and J by 2 bases, with 13 bases between them. In DNA, the CDR3 is TGTGCCAGCAGCCCCCGGGCGGGTACCTACGAGCAGTACTTC. Protein: CASSPRAGTYEQYF.

This chain connects TRBV6-5 to TRBJ2-1; perhaps TRBD2 as D (6 bases). Looked up from germline, CDR1 is MNHEY and CDR2 is SVGAGI. The ends were cut back, 0 bases at V and 2 bases at J, with 11 bases in the middle. The CDR3 loop spans 16 amino acids. The chain's CDR3 is CASSYSWGEAYNEQFF. The CDR3 nucleotides are TGTGCCAGCAGTTACTCATGGGGGGAGGCCTACAATGAGCAGTTCTTC.

This clone was seen once. The chain has TRBV7-8 and TRBJ2-7, with D perhaps TRBD2 (5 bases). CDR3 size: 13 residues. V dropped 8 bases and J dropped 1 base, with 12 bases sitting between them. Per the germline V gene, CDR1 is SGHVS and CDR2 is FQNEAQ. This chain's CDR3 is CASLTEGSYEQYF. The CDR3 DNA reads as TGTGCCAGCCTGACCGAGGGATCCTACGAGCAGTACTTC.

Turning to this clone: This sequence may be a read error, since a much larger clone differs from it by one base. This chain uses TRBV5-4 with TRBJ1-2, with 7 positions matching TRBD1. V trimming: 4 bases; J trimming: 5 bases; junction bases outside the gene matches: 5. Germline CDR1 is SGHNT and CDR2 is YYREEE (reference sequence). This CDR3 has 13 amino acids. CDR3 DNA: TGTGCCAGCAGCGTCGGGACAGCTTATGGCTACACCTTC. Its translation is CASSVGTAYGYTF. Based on the CDR3 plus reference TRBV5-4 and TRBJ1-2, the full variable domain is ETGVTQSPTHLIKTRGQQVTLRCSSQSGHNTVSWYQQALGQGPQFIFQYYREEENGRGNFPPRFSGLQFPNYSSELNVNALELDDSALYLCASSVGTAYGYTFGSGTRLTVV.

The table lists this clone with many counts. The chain uses TRBV5-6 and TRBJ2-7; D ambiguous. Between the trimmed V and J ends, which lost 0 bases and 8 bases, there was a span of 12 bases. Looked up from germline, CDR1 is SGHDT and CDR2 is YYEEEE. The CDR3 has 13 amino acids. CDR3 in amino acids: CASSLAALEKQYF. DNA for the CDR3: TGTGCCAGCAGCTTGGCGGCGCTGGAGAAGCAGTACTTC. The full variable domain, with the rest looked up from reference TRBV5-6 and TRBJ2-7, is DAGVTQSPTHLIKTRGQQVTLRCSPKSGHDTVSWYQQALGQGPQFIFQYYEEEERQRGNFPDRFSGHQFPNYSSELNVNALLLGDSALYLCASSLAALEKQYFGPGTRLTVT.

The chain recombines TRBV5-5 with TRBJ1-1; a weak D match, TRBD1 (5 bases). V shed 0 bases and J shed 4 bases, with 16 bases lying between them. Germline V gives CDR1 SGHKS, CDR2 YYEKEE (reference sequence). The CDR3 is 16 amino acids. CDR3 sequence reads: CASSLAEHRIGTEAFF. For the CDR3, the DNA is TGTGCCAGCAGCTTGGCCGAGCACAGGATTGGCACTGAAGCTTTCTTT.

The V call is TRBV10-1, the J call TRBJ1-2; D is unresolved. The CDR3 runs to 16 residues. Trimming pared 0 bases from V and 7 bases from J, leaving 18 bases between. CDR1 and CDR2 from the germline V gene are WNHNN and SYGVQD (reference sequence). CDR3 DNA: TGCGCCAGCAGTGAGTCAGTGGTGGGCACACCGTCTGGCTACACCTTC. This translates into CASSESVVGTPSGYTF.

About this clone: Other DNA sequences within the sample encode an identical CDR3. V and J are TRBV7-9 and TRBJ2-7; 7 nucleotides match TRBD2. The CDR3 loop spans 12 amino acids. The trim removed 1 base at V and 7 bases at J, leaving 1 base unmatched. Germline V gene data show CDR1 as SEHNR and CDR2 as FQNEAQ (reference sequence). The CDR3 here is CASSLGGGEQYF. In DNA form, the CDR3 reads TGTGCCAGCAGCTTAGGGGGAGGGGAGCAGTACTTC.

The chain is built from TRBV6-5 and TRBJ1-2; 7 bases are shared with TRBD1. CDR3 size: 13 residues. With V trimmed by 0 bases and J by 12 bases, 7 bases remained unmatched. Germline V gene sequence: CDR1 MNHEY, CDR2 SVGAGI. This chain's CDR3 is CASSYSGDRQDTF. DNA for the CDR3: TGTGCCAGCAGTTACTCGGGGGACAGACAAGACACCTTC.

The chain combines TRBV27 with TRBJ1-2, with D possibly being TRBD1 (6 bases). V lost 4 bases and J lost 4, with 16 bases in between. CDR1 is MNHEY, CDR2 SMNVEV, per germline (reference sequence). The CDR3 runs 15 residues. CDR3 sequence: CASSSIRRGGYGYTF. CDR3 nucleotides: TGTGCCAGCAGTTCGATACGCAGGGGAGGCTATGGCTACACCTTC.

The rearrangement joins TRBV19 to TRBJ1-4; possibly TRBD1 for D (5 bases). Germline-derived CDR1 and CDR2 are LNHDA and SQIVND (reference sequence). The length of the CDR3 is 15 residues. Trimming left V 3 bases short and J 7 bases short, with 15 bases between. This CDR3 is CASSIGRGVGEKLFF. The DNA for the CDR3 is TGTGCCAGTAGTATCGGTAGGGGCGTAGGTGAAAAACTGTTTTTT.